These T cell receptor beta chains were read from a single sample in a study of OX40 agonist ivuxolimab in advanced cancers. Only in-frame clones appear in the TCRdb table, and some are missing; sequencing was by immunoSEQ multiplex PCR. The repertoire holds about 35,000 clones, with about 90% as singletons. The material sequenced was CD4+ or CD8+ T cells sorted from blood, taken in a trial of the OX40 agonist ivuxolimab. The receptors stem from an adult with an advanced solid tumor such as melanoma, head and neck, liver or kidney cancer. Each CDR3 is given with its conserved first and last residue. A D gene is named only where the DNA matches it firmly. The size field is filled for only some rows; it gives once, few, many or a size class.

TRBD2,TRBV15,NA,TRBJ2-1,TGTGCCACCAGCAGAGTCAGGGGACTAGCGGTTAGCTCCTACAATGAGCAGTTCTTC,CATSRVRGLAVSSYNEQFF
NA,TRBV7-6,NA,TRBJ2-1,TGTGCCAGCAGGGAGACTAGTTTAACCTACAATGAGCAGTTCTTC,CASRETSLTYNEQFF
NA,TRBV7-2,NA,TRBJ2-3,TGTGCCAGCCGGGCCGCGGGCACAGATACGCAGTATTTT,CASRAAGTDTQYF
TRBD1,TRBV11-2,NA,TRBJ2-1,TGTGCCAGCAGCCCGGGACAGGGTTTCAATGAGCAGTTCTTC,CASSPGQGFNEQFF
TRBD1,TRBV29-1,NA,TRBJ2-5,TGCAGCGTTGAAGATCCGAAAGGGACAGAAGAGACCCAGTACTTC,CSVEDPKGTEETQYF
NA,TRBV27,NA,TRBJ1-5,TGTGCCAGCAGTTTAGGAGGCTTCAATCAGCCCCAGCATTTT,CASSLGGFNQPQHF
TRBD2,TRBV9,NA,TRBJ2-2,TGTGCCAGCAGCCCTTACGGGGGGTTCGCACCCGCGAACACCGGGGAGCTGTTTTTT,CASSPYGGFAPANTGELFF
NA,TRBV4-2,NA,TRBJ2-1,TGTGCCAGCAGCCAAGAATACCGGTTGAGCTCCTACAATGAGCAGTTCTTC,CASSQEYRLSSYNEQFF
TRBD1,TRBV5-8,NA,TRBJ2-7,TGTGCCAGCAGCCCAGGGACAGGCCTCCGGGAGCAGTACTTC,CASSPGTGLREQYF
TRBD1,TRBV5-1,NA,TRBJ2-1,TGCGCCAGCAGAGGGGGCTTGGATGAGCAGTTCTTC,CASRGGLDEQFF
NA,TRBV9,once,TRBJ2-1,TGTGCCAGCAGCGTAGATCCAGTAGTAGTATCGAATGAGCAGTTCTTC,CASSVDPVVVSNEQFF
NA,TRBV19,NA,TRBJ2-3,TGTGCCAGTAGTATCCGGGACTCCCGCACAGATACGCAGTATTTT,CASSIRDSRTDTQYF
NA,TRBV5-8,NA,TRBJ2-1,TGTGCCAGCGAGAAGGGGGACGGAAGCTCCTACAATGAGCAGTTCTTC,CASEKGDGSSYNEQFF
TRBD1,TRBV9,NA,TRBJ2-3,TGTGCCAGCAGCGCAGGACAGGCGGGCACAGATACGCAGTATTTT,CASSAGQAGTDTQYF
NA,TRBV5-1,NA,TRBJ2-1,TGCGCCAGCAGCTACTTAAACAATGAGCAGTTCTTC,CASSYLNNEQFF
NA,TRBV5-1,NA,TRBJ2-2,TGCGCCAGCAGCTTCCGAACCGGGGAGCTGTTTTTT,CASSFRTGELFF
NA,TRBV7-9,NA,TRBJ1-2,TGTGCCAGCAGCGAAAATGGCTACACCTTC,CASSENGYTF
NA,TRBV13,once,TRBJ2-7,TGTGCCAGCAGCTTCTTTACCGGCGGCGGCGCCTACGAGCAGTACTTC,CASSFFTGGGAYEQYF
TRBD2,TRBV27,NA,TRBJ2-2,TGTGCCAGCAGTCCTAGCGGGAGAAACACCGGGGAGCTGTTTTTT,CASSPSGRNTGELFF
TRBD2,TRBV6-5,once,TRBJ2-1,TGTGCCAGCAGACCTTTTGGACTAGTCGATGAGCAGTTCTTC,CASRPFGLVDEQFF
NA,TRBV28,NA,TRBJ2-7,TGTGCCAGCAGTTTGAACCTACAGGGTGGGTGGGACGAGCAGTACTTC,CASSLNLQGGWDEQYF
NA,TRBV9,NA,TRBJ2-1,TGTGCCAGCAGCGTAGCTACGGTCAATGAGCAGTTCTTC,CASSVATVNEQFF
NA,TRBV14,NA,TRBJ1-3,TGTGCCAGCAGCCAAGATGGGGAGGGACGCTTCTCTGGAAACACCATATATTTT,CASSQDGEGRFSGNTIYF
TRBD2,TRBV30,once,TRBJ2-3,TGTGCCTGGAGTGTTAAGCGGGGGGTAGATACGCAGTATTTT,CAWSVKRGVDTQYF
NA,TRBV9,NA,TRBJ2-3,TGTGCCAGCAGAGAAGGGGCTAGCGACACAGATACGCAGTATTTT,CASREGASDTDTQYF
NA,TRBV10-3,NA,TRBJ2-3,TGTGCCATCAGTGGGGCTGAGGGTAGCGGAGATTCAGATACGCAGTATTTT,CAISGAEGSGDSDTQYF
NA,TRBV25-1,NA,TRBJ2-7,TGTGCCAGCAGTGTTACGGTGGACGAGCAGTACTTC,CASSVTVDEQYF
NA,TRBV9,many,TRBJ1-2,TGTGCCAGCAGCGTAGGTTGGAGCAGTAACTATGGCTACACCTTC,CASSVGWSSNYGYTF
NA,TRBV11-2,NA,TRBJ2-7,TGTGCCAGCAGCCCCGACGCCTACGAGCAGTACTTC,CASSPDAYEQYF
NA,TRBV11-2,NA,TRBJ2-7,TGTGCCAGCAGCTTAGAACCCGGGGGACTCTACGAGCAGTACTTC,CASSLEPGGLYEQYF
NA,TRBV30,NA,TRBJ1-2,TGTGCCTGGAGATCGGGGGGCATTAACTATGGCTACACCTTC,CAWRSGGINYGYTF
TRBD1,TRBV11-3,NA,TRBJ2-7,TGTGCCAGCAGCTTAGGGACAGGGGGCGAGCAGTACTTC,CASSLGTGGEQYF
NA,TRBV27,NA,TRBJ2-1,TGTGTCAGTCGCCCTGAAATCGCCTCCTACAATGAGCAGTTCTTC,CVSRPEIASYNEQFF
NA,TRBV7-3,NA,TRBJ2-3,TGTGCCAGCAGCTTTTGGGCAGCCTCGGATACGCAGTATTTT,CASSFWAASDTQYF
NA,TRBV5-6,NA,TRBJ2-6,TGTGCCAGCAGCCCTTGGCTGTACTCTGGGGCCAACGTCCTGACTTTC,CASSPWLYSGANVLTF
TRBD2,TRBV27,NA,TRBJ2-1,TGTGCCAGCAGTCCCTCCTTTGCGGGAGGGCAGAACAATGAGCAGTTCTTC,CASSPSFAGGQNNEQFF
NA,TRBV5-6,NA,TRBJ2-2,TGTGCCAGCAGCTTGGGCTTTCCCGGGGAGCTGTTTTTT,CASSLGFPGELFF
TRBD2,TRBV9,once,TRBJ2-1,TGTGCCAGCCGCCCCCCGGGGGGGCCCTTGAATGAGCAGTTCTTC,CASRPPGGPLNEQFF
NA,TRBV28,NA,TRBJ2-7,TGTGCCAGCAGTTTTTGGGGGCCCGATCTCGAGCAGTACTTC,CASSFWGPDLEQYF